These T cell receptor beta chains were read from a single sample in a study of human T cells and chemical hapten exposure. TCRdb called the RACE reads again in MiXCR, with one record for every CDR3 protein. The data show tens of thousands of distinct CDR3 sequences, approximately 10% seen once. This material consisted of whole blood, taken in connection with sensitization to the hapten diphenylcyclopropenone (DPC). Every receptor here comes from a man in his fifties or sixties with alopecia areata. Some clones in this sample may be carry-over from other donors' samples. CDR3s include the opening cysteine and the closing phenylalanine or tryptophan. D genes are given only for firm matches. Only part of the rows carry a size: once, few, many, or a class if the clone is expanded.

v_call	j_call	d_call	cdr3_length	clone_size	cdr3_aa	cdr3_nt
TRBV6-1	TRBJ2-5	NA	15	many	CASSAPWEYQETQYF	TGTGCCAGCAGTGCCCCGTGGGAGTACCAAGAGACCCAGTACTTC
TRBV4-1	TRBJ2-7	TRBD1	14	many	CASSPTDRGYEQYF	TGCGCCAGCAGCCCGACGGACAGGGGATACGAGCAGTACTTC
TRBV19	TRBJ2-3	NA	12	NA	CASSRDTDTQYF	TGTGCCAGTAGTAGGGACACAGATACGCAGTATTTT
TRBV27	TRBJ1-1	NA	13	many	CASRGEMNTEAFF	TGTGCCAGCAGGGGGGAGATGAACACTGAAGCTTTCTTT
TRBV7-8	TRBJ2-6	NA	13	many	CASSLQGANVLTF	TGTGCCAGCAGCTTACAGGGGGCCAACGTCCTGACTTTC
TRBV10-3	TRBJ2-7	NA	14	many	CAISDLGQTYEQYF	TGTGCCATCAGTGATCTCGGCCAGACCTACGAGCAGTACTTC
TRBV15	TRBJ2-2	TRBD2	15	NA	CATSKAGESTGELFF	TGTGCCACCAGCAAGGCGGGAGAGAGCACCGGGGAGCTGTTTTTT
TRBV4-1	TRBJ1-4	NA	16	many	CASSPGTHYINEKLFF	TGCGCCAGCAGCCCCGGGACTCACTATATCAACGAAAAACTGTTTTTT
TRBV28	TRBJ1-1	TRBD1	15	many	CASPGQGRTNTEAFF	TGTGCCAGCCCTGGACAGGGTAGAACGAACACTGAAGCTTTCTTT
TRBV11-1	TRBJ2-7	TRBD1	14	few	CASSWTGTGSEQYF	TGTGCCAGCAGCTGGACCGGGACAGGGTCCGAGCAGTACTTC
TRBV6-1	TRBJ1-1	NA	13	many	CASAQNWNTEAFF	TGTGCCAGCGCCCAAAATTGGAACACTGAAGCTTTCTTT
TRBV10-3	TRBJ2-1	TRBD2	16	NA	CAISDPPTSVYNEQFF	TGTGCCATCAGTGACCCCCCAACTAGCGTCTACAATGAGCAGTTCTTC
TRBV2	TRBJ1-2	NA	14	few	CASSVRIGVYGYTF	TGTGCCAGCAGTGTTCGGATAGGGGTATATGGCTACACCTTC
TRBV20-1	TRBJ2-1	NA	16	many	CSARDAAAISYNEQFF	TGCAGTGCTAGAGATGCCGCGGCAATCTCCTACAATGAGCAGTTCTTC
TRBV7-9	TRBJ1-5	NA	13	many	CASSRDGVQPQHF	TGTGCCAGCAGCCGGGACGGAGTTCAGCCCCAGCATTTT
TRBV27	TRBJ2-5	NA	14	many	CASSLLGTQETQYF	TGTGCCAGCAGTTTACTAGGAACCCAAGAGACCCAGTACTTC
TRBV7-2	TRBJ2-1	NA	16	NA	CASSETGGVEWNEQFF	TGTGCCAGCAGCGAGACCGGGGGCGTCGAGTGGAATGAGCAGTTCTTC
TRBV29-1	TRBJ2-5	TRBD2	13	NA	CSVGAGGQETQYF	TGCAGCGTTGGGGCGGGGGGACAAGAGACCCAGTACTTC
TRBV10-3	TRBJ1-1	NA	14	NA	CAIRTNSWDTEAFF	TGTGCCATCAGAACAAACTCTTGGGACACTGAAGCTTTCTTT
TRBV12-3/TRBV12-4	TRBJ1-5	NA	15	many	CASSLRGVGHQPQHF	TGTGCCAGCAGTTTAAGGGGAGTGGGGCATCAGCCCCAGCATTTT
TRBV20-1	TRBJ2-1	NA	15	NA	CSASPSSLSYNEQFF	TGCAGTGCTAGCCCCTCTAGCCTCTCCTACAATGAGCAGTTCTTC
TRBV6-2/TRBV6-3	TRBJ2-7	TRBD2	15	many	CASSTPGLDADEQYF	TGTGCCAGCAGTACTCCGGGACTAGACGCAGATGAGCAGTACTTC
TRBV7-2	TRBJ1-1	NA	14	NA	CASSLNSGNTEAFF	TGTGCCAGCAGCTTGAACAGCGGAAACACTGAAGCTTTCTTT
TRBV29-1	TRBJ2-7	NA	11	many	CSVAAHHEQYF	TGCAGCGTTGCAGCCCACCACGAGCAGTACTTC
TRBV6-6	TRBJ2-7	NA	14	many	CASVGTEPTYEQYF	TGTGCCAGCGTGGGGACCGAACCAACCTACGAGCAGTACTTC
TRBV10-1	TRBJ2-3	NA	14	many	CASSVGSGPDTQYF	TGCGCCAGCAGTGTAGGTAGCGGCCCGGATACGCAGTATTTT
TRBV15	TRBJ2-7	NA	15	many	CATSRDLTLSYEQYF	TGTGCCACCAGCAGAGATCTCACCCTCTCCTACGAGCAGTACTTC
TRBV29-1	TRBJ2-1	NA	13	NA	CSGGLAARDEQFF	TGCAGCGGGGGCCTGGCCGCGAGGGATGAGCAGTTCTTC
TRBV20-1	TRBJ1-4	NA	14	many	CSAGDRGRSEKLFF	TGCAGTGCTGGGGATCGGGGGCGCAGCGAAAAACTGTTTTTT
TRBV28	TRBJ1-2	NA	14	NA	CASRPGQRTYGYTF	TGTGCCAGCAGGCCTGGACAGAGAACCTATGGCTACACCTTC
TRBV6-1	TRBJ2-6	NA	16	NA	CASSASTSPGANVLTF	TGTGCCAGCAGTGCATCGACCTCTCCTGGGGCCAACGTCCTGACTTTC
TRBV6-6	TRBJ1-2	NA	15	few	CASSEPTRANYGYTF	TGTGCCAGCAGCGAACCAACACGCGCTAACTATGGCTACACCTTC
TRBV7-8	TRBJ1-2	NA	16	many	CASSLEIIPANYGYTF	TGTGCCAGCAGCTTAGAAATCATCCCCGCCAACTATGGCTACACCTTC
TRBV28	TRBJ2-7	NA	11	many	CASSLYYEQYF	TGTGCCAGCAGTTTATACTACGAGCAGTACTTC